This TCR beta chain was obtained from a study of T cell responses to AZD1222 COVID-19 vaccine. Repertoires were generated with immunoSEQ multiplex PCR, while TCRdb's copy carries only in-frame clones and drops some. The sample gives over 8,000 clones, around 89% of which show up once; less than 9% is in the top ten. CDR1 and CDR2 (germline): ENHRY, SYGVKD. Trimming removed 0 bases at V and 3 bases at J, with 9 bases between. This CDR3 comprises 15 residues. The clonotype comes from an adult who received the AZD1222 COVID-19 vaccine. The V and J genes are TRBV10-3 and TRBJ1-5, with D possibly being TRBD1 (6 bases). The sequenced sample was peripheral blood, obtained 28 days after the second AZD1222 dose. The DNA for the CDR3 is TGTGCCATCAGTGAGTCGGGGGGCTTCAATCAGCCCCAGCATTTT. It yields the protein CAISESGGFNQPQHF.